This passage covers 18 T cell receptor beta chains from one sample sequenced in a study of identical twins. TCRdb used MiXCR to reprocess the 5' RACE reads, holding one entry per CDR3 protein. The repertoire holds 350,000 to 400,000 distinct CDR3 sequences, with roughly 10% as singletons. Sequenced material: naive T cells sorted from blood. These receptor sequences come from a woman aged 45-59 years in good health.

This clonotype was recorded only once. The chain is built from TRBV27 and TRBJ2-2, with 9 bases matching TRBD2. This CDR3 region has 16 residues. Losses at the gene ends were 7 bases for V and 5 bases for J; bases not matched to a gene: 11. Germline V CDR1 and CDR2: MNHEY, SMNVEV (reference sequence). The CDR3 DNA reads TGTGCCAGCAATTTCATAGCGGGAGAAAGGACCGGGGAGCTGTTTTTT. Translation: CASNFIAGERTGELFF.

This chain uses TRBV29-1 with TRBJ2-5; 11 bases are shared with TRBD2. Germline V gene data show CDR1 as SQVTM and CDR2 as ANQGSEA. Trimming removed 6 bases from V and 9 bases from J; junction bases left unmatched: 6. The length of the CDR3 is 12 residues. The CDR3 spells CSVRTSGWPQYF. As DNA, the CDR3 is TGCAGCGTAAGGACTAGCGGGTGGCCCCAGTACTTC.

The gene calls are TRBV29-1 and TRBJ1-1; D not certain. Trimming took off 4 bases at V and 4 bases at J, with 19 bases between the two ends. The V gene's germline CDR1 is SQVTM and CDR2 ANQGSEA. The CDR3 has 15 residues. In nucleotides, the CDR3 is TGCAGCGTTGCCGGGGTAGGGTCTTTGGGCACTGAAGCTTTCTTT. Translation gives CSVAGVGSLGTEAFF.

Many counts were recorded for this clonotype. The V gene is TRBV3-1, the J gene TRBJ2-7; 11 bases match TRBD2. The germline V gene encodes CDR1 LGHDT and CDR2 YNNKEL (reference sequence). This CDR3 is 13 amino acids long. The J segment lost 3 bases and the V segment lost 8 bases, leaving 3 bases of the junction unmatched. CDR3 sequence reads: CASSTSGIYEQYF. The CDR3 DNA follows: TGTGCCAGCTCGACTAGCGGGATCTACGAGCAGTACTTC.

The CDR3 DNA reads TGTGCCAGCAGCCGTCTACCCATTCCCCCCTTCCAAGAGACCCAGTACTTC. Its protein is CASSRLPIPPFQETQYF. The chain has TRBV7-2 and TRBJ2-5; D remains ambiguous. The germline gives CDR1 SGHTA, CDR2 FQGNSA. This CDR3 is built from 17 residues. V lost 5 bases, J lost 1 base, and 20 bases lay in between.

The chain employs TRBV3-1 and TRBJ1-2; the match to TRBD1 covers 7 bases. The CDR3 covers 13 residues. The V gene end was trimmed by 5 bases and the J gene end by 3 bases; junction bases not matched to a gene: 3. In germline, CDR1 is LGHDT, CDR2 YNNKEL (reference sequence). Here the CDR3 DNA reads TGTGCCAGCAGCGAAGGGGGCTACTATGGCTACACCTTC. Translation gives CASSEGGYYGYTF.

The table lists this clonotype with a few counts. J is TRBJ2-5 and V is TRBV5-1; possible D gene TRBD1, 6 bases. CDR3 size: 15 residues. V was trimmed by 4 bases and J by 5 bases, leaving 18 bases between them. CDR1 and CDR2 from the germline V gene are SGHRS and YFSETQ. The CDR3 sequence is CASSPRQATGETQYF. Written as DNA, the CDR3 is TGCGCCAGCAGCCCCCGACAGGCCACGGGGGAGACCCAGTACTTC. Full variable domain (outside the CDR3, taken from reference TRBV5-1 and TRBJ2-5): KAGVTQTPRYLIKTRGQQVTLSCSPISGHRSVSWYQQTPGQGLQFLFEYFSETQRNKGNFPGRFSGRQFSNSRSEMNVSTLELGDSALYLCASSPRQATGETQYFGPGTRLLVL.

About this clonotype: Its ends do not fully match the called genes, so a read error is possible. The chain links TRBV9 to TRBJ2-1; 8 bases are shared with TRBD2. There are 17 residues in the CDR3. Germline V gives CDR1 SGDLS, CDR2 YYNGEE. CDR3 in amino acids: CASSVSISGSVANELFF. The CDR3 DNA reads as TGTGCCAGCAGCGTCTCGATCAGCGGGAGCGTCGCCAATGAGCTGTTCTTC.

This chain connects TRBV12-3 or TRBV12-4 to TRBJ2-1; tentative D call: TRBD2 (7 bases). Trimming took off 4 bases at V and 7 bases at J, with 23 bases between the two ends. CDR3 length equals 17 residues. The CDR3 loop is CASSSTGLGLAENEQFF. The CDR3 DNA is TGTGCCAGCAGTTCCACAGGGTTGGGGCTAGCGGAAAATGAGCAGTTCTTC.

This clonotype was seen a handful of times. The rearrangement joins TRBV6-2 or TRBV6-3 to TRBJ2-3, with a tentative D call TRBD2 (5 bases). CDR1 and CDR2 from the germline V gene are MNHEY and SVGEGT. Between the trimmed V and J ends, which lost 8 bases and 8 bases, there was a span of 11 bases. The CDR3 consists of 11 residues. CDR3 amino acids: CASGPRGTQYF. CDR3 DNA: TGTGCCAGCGGTCCCCGGGGTACGCAGTATTTT.

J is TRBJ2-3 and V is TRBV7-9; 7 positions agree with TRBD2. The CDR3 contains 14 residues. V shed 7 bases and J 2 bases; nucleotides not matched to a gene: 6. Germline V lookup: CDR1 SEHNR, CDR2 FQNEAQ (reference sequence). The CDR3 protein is CASTDSGYTDTQYF. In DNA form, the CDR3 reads TGTGCCAGCACCGATAGCGGGTACACAGATACGCAGTATTTT.

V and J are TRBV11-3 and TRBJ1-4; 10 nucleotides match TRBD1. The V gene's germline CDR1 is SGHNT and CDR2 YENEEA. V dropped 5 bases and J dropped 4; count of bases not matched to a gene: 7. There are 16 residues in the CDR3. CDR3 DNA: TGTGCCAGCAGCCTTGGACAGGGGGGAATTAATGAAAAACTGTTTTTT. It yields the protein CASSLGQGGINEKLFF. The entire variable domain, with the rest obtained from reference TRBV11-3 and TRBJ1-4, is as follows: EAGVVQSPRYKIIEKKQPVAFWCNPISGHNTLYWYLQNLGQGPELLIRYENEEAVDDSQLPKDRFSAERLKGVDSTLKIQPAELGDSAVYLCASSLGQGGINEKLFFGSGTQLSVL.

CDR3 nucleotides: TGTGCCAGCAGGGACGCGACAGGGAGCTCCTACAATGAGCAGTTCTTC. This codes for CASRDATGSSYNEQFF. The chain joins TRBV11-2 to TRBJ2-1; 7 bases match TRBD1. The length of the CDR3 is 16 residues. Germline lookup yields CDR1 SGHAT and CDR2 FQNNGV. Trimming cost V 6 bases and J 0 bases; bases outside gene matches: 8.

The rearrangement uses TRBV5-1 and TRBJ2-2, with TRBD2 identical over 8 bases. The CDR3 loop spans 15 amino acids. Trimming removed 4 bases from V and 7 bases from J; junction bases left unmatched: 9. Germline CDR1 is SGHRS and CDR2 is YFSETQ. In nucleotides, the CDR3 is TGCGCCAGCAGCGGTAGCGGGACCCGGGGCGGGGAGCTGTTTTTT. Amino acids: CASSGSGTRGGELFF.

CDR3 sequence reads: CASSPAGGAVGATEAFF. The DNA of the CDR3 is TGTGCCAGCAGCCCAGCCGGGGGGGCCGTGGGAGCCACTGAAGCTTTCTTT. The chain uses TRBV14 and TRBJ1-1, with D tentatively TRBD1 (6 bases). V lost 4 bases to trimming and J lost 4 bases, with 22 bases between them. CDR1 and CDR2 from the germline V gene are SGHDN and FVKESK. This CDR3 comprises 17 residues.

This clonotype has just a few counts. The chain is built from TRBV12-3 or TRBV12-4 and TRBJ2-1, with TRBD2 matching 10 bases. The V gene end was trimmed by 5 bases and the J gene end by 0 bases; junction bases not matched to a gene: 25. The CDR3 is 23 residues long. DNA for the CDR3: TGTGCCAGCAGTCGACCGGGACAGCAAGGACTAGCGGCCAAACAGAGCTCCTACAATGAGCAGTTCTTC. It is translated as CASSRPGQQGLAAKQSSYNEQFF.

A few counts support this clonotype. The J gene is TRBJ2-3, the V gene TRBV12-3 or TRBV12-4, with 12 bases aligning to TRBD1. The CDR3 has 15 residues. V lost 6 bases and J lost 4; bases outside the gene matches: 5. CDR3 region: CASRWDRGRPDTQYF. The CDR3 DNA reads TGTGCCAGCAGATGGGACAGGGGGCGACCAGATACGCAGTATTTT.

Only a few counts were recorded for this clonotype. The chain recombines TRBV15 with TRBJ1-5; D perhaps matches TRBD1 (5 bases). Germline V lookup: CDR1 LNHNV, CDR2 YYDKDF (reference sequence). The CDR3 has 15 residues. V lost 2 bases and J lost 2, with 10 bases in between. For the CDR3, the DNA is TGTGCCACCAGCAGACAGGGATTCGGCAATCAGCCCCAGCATTTT. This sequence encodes CATSRQGFGNQPQHF.